These 19 T cell receptor beta chains originate from one sample sequenced in a study of graft-versus-host responses after intestinal transplantation (dated by TCRdb to the early 2020s). Libraries were built with the immunoSEQ multiplex PCR assay. As stored in TCRdb, this immuneACCESS dataset retains in-frame rearrangements with V and J assigned. A fraction of the clones does not appear; measured against another copy, unresolved V genes explain less than half of the discrepancy, and the remainder lacks a known reason. Counted in this sample were about 97,000 clones; 80% to 95% of them appeared once. Clones ranked in the top ten supply about 16% of the sample. This sample comprised PBMCs, obtained 450 to 460 days after intestinal transplant. These receptors were obtained from a human patient who received an intestinal transplant, so some T cells may come from the graft donor.

The chain links TRBV10-1 to TRBJ1-1; D is unclear. This CDR3 has 14 residues. Germline CDR1 WNHNN, CDR2 SYGVQD (reference sequence). Trimming removed 1 base at V and 6 bases at J, with 12 bases between. CDR3 nucleotide sequence: TGCGCCAGCAGTGAGTTTTTGGGGAAGTCTGAAGCTTTCTTT. The encoded protein is CASSEFLGKSEAFF.

This clone appeared a single time. This chain uses TRBV10-3 with TRBJ2-1; TRBD2 agrees at 9 bases. The trim removed 6 bases at V and 5 bases at J, leaving 5 bases unmatched. This CDR3 spans 14 amino acids. From germline, CDR1 is ENHRY and CDR2 SYGVKD. CDR3 sequence reads: CAISGSGGDNEQFF. DNA of the CDR3: TGTGCCATCAGCGGTAGCGGGGGAGACAATGAGCAGTTCTTC.

The genes are TRBV19 and TRBJ2-7, with 7 bases fitting TRBD1. Trimming at V came to 5 bases and at J to 1 base, leaving 5 bases not matched to a gene. CDR1 and CDR2 from the germline V gene are LNHDA and SQIVND (reference sequence). This CDR3 region has 14 residues. Written as DNA, the CDR3 is TGTGCCAGTAGTTACCCGGGACAGTCCTACGAGCAGTACTTC. Amino acid sequence: CASSYPGQSYEQYF.

The chain is built from TRBV15 and TRBJ2-3; 9 positions match TRBD1. This CDR3 is 17 amino acids long. From germline, CDR1 is LNHNV and CDR2 YYDKDF (reference sequence). J gave up 0 bases and V 0 bases, and 4 bases lay outside the gene matches. Here the CDR3 reads CATSREGQGPSTDTQYF. The CDR3 bases are TGTGCCACCAGCAGAGAGGGACAGGGACCGAGCACAGATACGCAGTATTTT.

This chain connects TRBV7-9 to TRBJ1-2; TRBD1 aligns across 10 bases. The J segment lost 0 bases and the V segment lost 5 bases, leaving 6 bases of the junction unmatched. In germline, CDR1 is SEHNR, CDR2 FQNEAQ (reference sequence). The CDR3 runs 16 residues. CDR3 sequence: CASSGAGTGANYGYTF. The DNA of the CDR3 is TGTGCCAGCAGCGGAGCAGGGACAGGGGCTAACTATGGCTACACCTTC.

The rearrangement joins TRBV2 to TRBJ1-3; D gene ambiguous. Trimming removed 7 bases at V and 7 bases at J, with 14 bases between. Germline V CDR1 and CDR2: SNHLY, FYNNEI. The CDR3 is 13 residues long. The CDR3 nucleotides read TGTGCCAGCACTAAACATTTTAGGAACACCATATATTTT. It specifies CASTKHFRNTIYF.

The chain uses TRBV2 and TRBJ1-2, with 8 bases aligning to TRBD1. This CDR3 comprises 15 residues. With V trimmed by 3 bases and J by 6 bases, 9 bases remained unmatched. CDR1 is SNHLY, CDR2 FYNNEI, per germline. DNA for the CDR3: TGTGCCAGCAGTGATTCAGGGGGCTCTAGGAATGGCTACACCTTC. Its protein product is CASSDSGGSRNGYTF.

DNA of the CDR3: TGTGCCAGCAGAGGGGAGACAGGGGGCTTGGGAGTTGGGTACGAGCAGTACTTC. Translating gives CASRGETGGLGVGYEQYF. The rearrangement joins TRBV2 to TRBJ2-7, with 10 bases fitting TRBD1. V dropped 6 bases and J dropped 4; count of bases not matched to a gene: 18. The CDR3 spans 18 residues. Per germline, CDR1 SNHLY and CDR2 FYNNEI.

The V gene is TRBV25-1, the J gene TRBJ2-7; TRBD2 agrees at 8 bases. The CDR3 is 11 amino acids. Germline trimming cut 6 bases from V and 7 bases from J; bases unmatched to any gene: 2. Germline V lookup: CDR1 MGHDK, CDR2 SYGVNS. Here the CDR3 DNA reads TGTGCCAGCAGCCGGGGGGGGGAGCAGTACTTC. This translates into CASSRGGEQYF.

This clone was recorded only once. The chain carries TRBV9 and TRBJ1-2; no clear D. Trimming took 3 bases from V and 4 from J, leaving 4 bases between them. CDR1 and CDR2 (germline): SGDLS, YYNGEE. This CDR3 is built from 11 residues. Here the CDR3 reads CASSAPYGYTF. In DNA, the CDR3 is TGTGCCAGCAGCGCCCCCTATGGCTACACCTTC. Based on the CDR3 plus reference TRBV9 and TRBJ1-2, the full variable domain is DSGVTQTPKHLITATGQRVTLRCSPRSGDLSVYWYQQSLDQGLQFLIQYYNGEERAKGNILERFSAQQFPDLHSELNLSSLELGDSALYFCASSAPYGYTFGSGTRLTVV.

V is TRBV11-3 and J is TRBJ2-1; 7 bases fit TRBD2. J lost 0 bases, V lost 1 base, and 3 bases had no gene match. This CDR3 contains 16 residues. The germline gives CDR1 SGHNT, CDR2 YENEEA. The CDR3 loop is CASSLGASGSYNEQFF. The CDR3, as DNA: TGTGCCAGCAGCTTAGGAGCTAGCGGCTCCTACAATGAGCAGTTCTTC.

The chain is built from TRBV11-1 and TRBJ1-4; D perhaps matches TRBD1 (5 bases). Germline CDR1 and CDR2: SGHAT and FQDESV (reference sequence). The CDR3 contains 15 residues. The ends were cut back, 5 bases at V and 6 bases at J, with 16 bases in the middle. CDR3 amino acids: CASSPGTARDEKLFF. The CDR3 bases are TGTGCCAGCAGCCCTGGGACTGCGAGGGATGAAAAACTGTTTTTT. The full variable domain, its missing parts supplied by reference TRBV11-1 and TRBJ1-4, is EAEVAQSPRYKITEKSQAVAFWCDPISGHATLYWYRQILGQGPELLVQFQDESVVDDSQLPKDRFSAERLKGVDSTLKIQPAELGDSAMYLCASSPGTARDEKLFFGSGTQLSVL.

As concerns this clone: The same CDR3 can be traced to other DNA sequences in this sample. This sequence joins TRBV6-5 and TRBJ1-2; 8 bases map to TRBD1. Germline V gene data show CDR1 as MNHEY and CDR2 as SVGAGI. The CDR3 extends over 13 amino acids. V lost 6 bases and J lost 8; bases outside the gene matches: 8. CDR3 sequence: CASRPPTGGGYTF. The CDR3, as DNA: TGTGCCAGCAGACCACCCACAGGGGGAGGCTACACCTTC.

The chain is built from TRBV25-1 and TRBJ1-6; D is possibly TRBD1 (5 bases). The CDR3 runs 16 residues. The ends were cut back, 6 bases at V and 5 bases at J, with 17 bases in the middle. CDR1 is MGHDK, CDR2 SYGVNS, per germline. CDR3 nucleotides: TGTGCCAGCAGATTCGGGGGTGGATATAATAATTCACCCCTCCACTTT. Translated, it gives CASRFGGGYNNSPLHF.

This chain links TRBV18 with TRBJ2-3; 12 bases are shared with TRBD1. The CDR3 is made up of 19 amino acids. J was trimmed by 1 base and V by 5 bases; bases with no gene match: 13. Germline CDR1 is KGHSH and CDR2 is LQKENI. Here the CDR3 reads CASSSRDRGRFSGTDTQYF. The CDR3 nucleotides read TGTGCCAGCTCATCCCGGGACAGGGGGCGATTTAGTGGCACAGATACGCAGTATTTT.

CDR3 in amino acids: CASSLGTGANVLTF. The CDR3 region has the DNA TGTGCCAGCAGCTTGGGGACTGGGGCCAACGTCCTGACTTTC. This sequence joins TRBV6-6 and TRBJ2-6; the D is unclear. The CDR3 has 14 amino acids. Germline V gene data show CDR1 as MNHNY and CDR2 as SVGAGI (reference sequence). Trimming took off 6 bases at V and 2 bases at J, with 8 bases between the two ends.

The chain employs TRBV12-5 and TRBJ1-3; no definite D call. CDR3 length: 14 residues. Germline V gives CDR1 LGHNT, CDR2 FRNRAP. V was shortened by 5 bases and J by 0 bases, with 8 bases between the two germline ends. The CDR3 nucleotides are TGTGCTAGTGGTCTCGGGAACTCTGGAAACACCATATATTTT. Its translation: CASGLGNSGNTIYF.

As regards this clone: Other nucleotide sequences from this sample produce the same CDR3. V is TRBV2 and J is TRBJ2-7; the D is unclear. Germline CDR1 is SNHLY and CDR2 is FYNNEI. CDR3 length equals 13 residues. Between the trimmed V and J ends, which lost 8 bases and 2 bases, there was a span of 13 bases. The CDR3: CASEAQGTYEQYF. In DNA form, the CDR3 reads TGTGCCAGCGAAGCCCAAGGAACCTACGAGCAGTACTTC.

This chain links TRBV11-2 with TRBJ2-5; possible D gene TRBD2, 6 bases. CDR3 length equals 16 residues. V lost 4 bases, J lost 3 bases, and 18 bases lay in between. CDR1 and CDR2 from the germline V gene are SGHAT and FQNNGV. CDR3 DNA: TGTGCCAGCAGCTCCCCCCGGGGGAATGATAAAGAGACCCAGTACTTC. It encodes CASSSPRGNDKETQYF.